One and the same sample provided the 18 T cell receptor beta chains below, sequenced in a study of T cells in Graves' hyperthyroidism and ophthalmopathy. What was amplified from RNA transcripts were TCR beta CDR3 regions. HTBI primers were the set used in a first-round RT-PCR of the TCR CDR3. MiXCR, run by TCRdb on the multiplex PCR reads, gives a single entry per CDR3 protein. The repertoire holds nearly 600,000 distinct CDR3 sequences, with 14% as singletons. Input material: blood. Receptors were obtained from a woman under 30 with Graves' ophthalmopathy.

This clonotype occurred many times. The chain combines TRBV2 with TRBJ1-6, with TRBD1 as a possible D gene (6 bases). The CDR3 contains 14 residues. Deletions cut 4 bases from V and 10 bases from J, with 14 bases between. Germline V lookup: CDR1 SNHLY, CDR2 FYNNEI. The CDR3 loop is CASSVGRGFSPLHF. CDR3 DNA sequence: TGTGCCAGCAGTGTGGGCAGGGGATTCTCACCCCTCCACTTT.

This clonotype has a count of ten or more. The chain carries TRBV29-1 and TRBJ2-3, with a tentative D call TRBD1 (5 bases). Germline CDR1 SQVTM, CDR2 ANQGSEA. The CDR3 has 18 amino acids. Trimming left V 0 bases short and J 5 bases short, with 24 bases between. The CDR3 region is CSVEELRVQASSGDTQYF. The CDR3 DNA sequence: TGCAGCGTTGAAGAGCTCAGGGTTCAGGCCTCCTCAGGAGATACGCAGTATTTT.

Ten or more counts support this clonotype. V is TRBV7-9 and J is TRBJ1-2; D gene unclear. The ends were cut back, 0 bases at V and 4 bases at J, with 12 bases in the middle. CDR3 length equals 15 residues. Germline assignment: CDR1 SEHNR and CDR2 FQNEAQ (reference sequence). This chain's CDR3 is CASSLAGSYIYGYTF. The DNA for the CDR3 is TGTGCCAGCAGCTTAGCTGGGTCGTACATCTATGGCTACACCTTC.

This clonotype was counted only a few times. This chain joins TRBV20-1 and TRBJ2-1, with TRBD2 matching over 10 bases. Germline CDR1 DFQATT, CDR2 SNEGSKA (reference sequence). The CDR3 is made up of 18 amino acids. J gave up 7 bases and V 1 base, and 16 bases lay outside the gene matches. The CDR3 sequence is CSARVLGAGGPVGNEQFF. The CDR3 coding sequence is TGCAGTGCTAGAGTCTTAGGAGCGGGAGGGCCGGTGGGGAATGAGCAGTTCTTC.

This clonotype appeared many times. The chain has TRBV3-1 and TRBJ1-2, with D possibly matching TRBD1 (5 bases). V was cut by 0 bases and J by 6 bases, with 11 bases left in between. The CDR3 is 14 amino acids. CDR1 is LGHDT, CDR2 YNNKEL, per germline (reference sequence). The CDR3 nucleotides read TGTGCCAGCAGCCAAGAAGGGCAGGGCGATGGCTACACCTTC. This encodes CASSQEGQGDGYTF.

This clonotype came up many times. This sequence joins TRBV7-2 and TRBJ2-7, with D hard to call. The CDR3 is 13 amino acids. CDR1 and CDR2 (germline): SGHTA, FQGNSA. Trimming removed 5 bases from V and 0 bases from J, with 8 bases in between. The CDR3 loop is CASSEPFSYEQYF. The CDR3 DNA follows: TGTGCCAGCAGCGAACCATTCTCCTACGAGCAGTACTTC.

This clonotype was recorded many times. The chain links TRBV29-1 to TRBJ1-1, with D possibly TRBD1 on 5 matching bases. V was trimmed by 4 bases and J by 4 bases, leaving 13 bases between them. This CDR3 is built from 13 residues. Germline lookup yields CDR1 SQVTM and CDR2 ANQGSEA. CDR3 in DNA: TGCAGCGTTGGGTCAGGGTACTTCACTGAAGCTTTCTTT. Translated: CSVGSGYFTEAFF.

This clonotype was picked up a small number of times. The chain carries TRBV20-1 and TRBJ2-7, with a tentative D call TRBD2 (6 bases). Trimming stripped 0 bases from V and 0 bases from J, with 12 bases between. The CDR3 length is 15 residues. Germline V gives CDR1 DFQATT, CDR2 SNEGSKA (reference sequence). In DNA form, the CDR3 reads TGCAGTGCTAGAGACGCCGGACTAACCTCCTACGAGCAGTACTTC. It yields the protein CSARDAGLTSYEQYF.

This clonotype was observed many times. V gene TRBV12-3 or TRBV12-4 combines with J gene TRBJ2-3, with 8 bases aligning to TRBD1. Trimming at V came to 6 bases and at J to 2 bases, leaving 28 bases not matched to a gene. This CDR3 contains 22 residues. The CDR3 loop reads CASSPLLRGLTPDRGNTDTQYF. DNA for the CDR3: TGTGCCAGCAGCCCGCTGCTTCGTGGCCTTACCCCTGACAGGGGTAACACAGATACGCAGTATTTT.

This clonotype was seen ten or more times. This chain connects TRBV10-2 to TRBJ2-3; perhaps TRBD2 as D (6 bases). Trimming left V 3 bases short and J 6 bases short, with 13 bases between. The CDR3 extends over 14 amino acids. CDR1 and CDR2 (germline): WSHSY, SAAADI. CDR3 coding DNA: TGCGCCAGCAGTGAAGGTGTGGAGGGCGATACGCAGTATTTT. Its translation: CASSEGVEGDTQYF.

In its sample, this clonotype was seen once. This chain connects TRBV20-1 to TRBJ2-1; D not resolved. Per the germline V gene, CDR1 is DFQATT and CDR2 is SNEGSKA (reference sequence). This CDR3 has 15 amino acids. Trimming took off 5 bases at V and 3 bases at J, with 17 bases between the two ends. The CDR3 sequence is CSAPPVGDFYNEQFF. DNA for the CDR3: TGCAGTGCTCCCCCGGTGGGCGACTTCTACAATGAGCAGTTCTTC.

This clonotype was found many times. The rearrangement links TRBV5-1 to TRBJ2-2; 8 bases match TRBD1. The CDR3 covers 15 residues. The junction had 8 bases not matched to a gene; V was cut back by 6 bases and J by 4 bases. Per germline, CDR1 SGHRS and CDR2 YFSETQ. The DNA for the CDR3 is TGCGCCAGCACGGATCAGGGGGCTGTCACCGGGGAGCTGTTTTTT. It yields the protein CASTDQGAVTGELFF.

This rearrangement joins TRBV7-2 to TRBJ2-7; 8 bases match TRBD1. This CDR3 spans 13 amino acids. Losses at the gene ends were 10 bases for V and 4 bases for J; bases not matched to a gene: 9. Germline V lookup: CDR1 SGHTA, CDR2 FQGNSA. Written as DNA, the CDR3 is TGTGCCACTTCGGACAGGGTTAGGTACGAGCAGTACTTC. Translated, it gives CATSDRVRYEQYF.

The CDR3 DNA is TGTGCCAGCAGTTACGGACAGGGACCAGATGAAAAACTGTTTTTT. Its translation: CASSYGQGPDEKLFF. The chain is built from TRBV6-5 and TRBJ1-4; 8 bases match TRBD1. This CDR3 is 15 amino acids long. Germline V gene sequence: CDR1 MNHEY, CDR2 SVGAGI. Trimming took 2 bases from V and 6 from J; bases not matched to a gene: 5.

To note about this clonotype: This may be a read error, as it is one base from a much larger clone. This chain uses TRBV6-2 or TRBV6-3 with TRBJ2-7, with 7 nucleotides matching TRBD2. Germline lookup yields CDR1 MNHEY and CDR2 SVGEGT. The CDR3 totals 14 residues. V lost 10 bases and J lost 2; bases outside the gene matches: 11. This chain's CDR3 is CATTRRESAYEQYF. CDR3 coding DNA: TGTGCCACGACGCGGCGGGAGTCCGCCTACGAGCAGTACTTC.

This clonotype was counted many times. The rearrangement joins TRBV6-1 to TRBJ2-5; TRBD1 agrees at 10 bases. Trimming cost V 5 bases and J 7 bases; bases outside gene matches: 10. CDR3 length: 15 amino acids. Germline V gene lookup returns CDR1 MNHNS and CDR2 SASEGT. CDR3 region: CASSFRTGGLGTQYF. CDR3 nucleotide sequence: TGTGCCAGCAGTTTCCGGACAGGGGGATTGGGGACCCAGTACTTC.

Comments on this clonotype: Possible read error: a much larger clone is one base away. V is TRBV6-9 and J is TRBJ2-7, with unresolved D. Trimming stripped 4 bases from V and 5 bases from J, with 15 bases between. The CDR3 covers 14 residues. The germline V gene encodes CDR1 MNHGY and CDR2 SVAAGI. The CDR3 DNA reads TGTGCCAGCAGTTTAGAATACGGCGCCCACGAGCAGTACTTC. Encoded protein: CASSLEYGAHEQYF.

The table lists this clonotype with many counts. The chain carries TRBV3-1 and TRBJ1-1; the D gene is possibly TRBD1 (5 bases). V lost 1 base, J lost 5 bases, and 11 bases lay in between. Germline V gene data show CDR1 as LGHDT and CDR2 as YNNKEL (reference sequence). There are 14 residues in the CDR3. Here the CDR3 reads CASSQAGGRTEAFF. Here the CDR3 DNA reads TGTGCCAGCAGCCAAGCGGGGGGAAGGACTGAAGCTTTCTTT.